This T cell receptor beta chain was sequenced in a study of human T cells and chemical hapten exposure. This CDR3 region has 15 residues. Germline loops: CDR1 SGDLS, CDR2 YYNGEE. V was pared by 4 bases and J by 8 bases, with 18 bases between. Time point in this sample: patch test 1, 2 weeks after DPC sensitization. Treatment described: therapeutic diphenylcyclopropenone sensitization with weekly scalp DPC. Unseparated into fractions, whole blood served as the source from which total RNA was extracted. TCRdb reprocessed the RACE reads via MiXCR and lists one record per CDR3 protein. The table includes 90,000 or so distinct CDR3 sequences, approximately 10% detected once. This clonotype was detected many times.

V and J are TRBV9 and TRBJ1-4; no definite D call. This TCR was sampled from a man aged 35 to 55 with alopecia areata. Some clones in this sample may be carry-over from other donors' samples. This sample comprised whole blood, obtained in connection with sensitization to the hapten diphenylcyclopropenone (DPC). DNA of the CDR3: TGTGCCAGCAGCCCCGGTCCTGGTGGTGCAGAAAAACTGTTTTTT. Amino acids: CASSPGPGGAEKLFF.